A single TCR beta chain is shown here with its context. This entry comes from a study of blood T cell repertoires in COVID-19. Study-wide background: Acute and convalescent COVID-19 samples came from the United States, Italy and Spain.

Profiling relied on immunoSEQ multiplex PCR, and the TCRdb table lists in-frame clones only, not all of them. The data contain 200,000 to 250,000 clones, approximately 86% of them singletons. The ends lost 4 bases at V and 2 bases at J; junction bases unmatched: 14. The CDR3 is 17 amino acids. The germline V gene encodes CDR1 LGHDT and CDR2 YNNKEL (reference sequence). V is TRBV3-1 (or the pseudogene TRBV3-2) and J is TRBJ2-7; 7 bases fit TRBD1. Source material: peripheral blood. This TCR was recovered from a woman aged 25 to 39 with COVID-19, enrolled during active disease. The CDR3 loop is CASSPDRVRDPAYEQYF. The DNA for the CDR3 is TGTGCCAGCAGCCCCGACAGGGTAAGGGATCCCGCCTACGAGCAGTACTTC.